One and the same sample provided the 25 T cell receptor beta chains below, sequenced in a study of blood T cell repertoires in COVID-19. Produced via immunoSEQ multiplex PCR; TCRdb's table is partial and in-frame only. The sample includes around 400,000 clones, 70% to 90% of them seen just once. The sample was peripheral blood. The source of these receptors is a woman aged 55-75 years with COVID-19, enrolled during active disease.

The rearrangement joins TRBV3-1 (or the pseudogene TRBV3-2) to TRBJ2-3; 9 bases agree with TRBD2. Unmatched junction bases numbered 3, after V lost 0 bases and J lost 8 bases. This CDR3 region has 14 residues. CDR1 LGHDT and CDR2 YNNKEL come from the germline V gene (reference sequence). CDR3 sequence reads: CASSQEGSGGTQYF. The CDR3 DNA reads as TGTGCCAGCAGCCAAGAAGGTAGCGGGGGTACGCAGTATTTT.

This clone occurred once. The J gene is TRBJ2-7, the V gene TRBV5-4; 12 nucleotides line up with TRBD2. After removal of 3 bases from V and 5 bases from J, the junction contained 6 bases not matched to a gene. The germline gives CDR1 SGHNT, CDR2 YYREEE (reference sequence). This CDR3 is 15 amino acids long. The CDR3 DNA reads as TGTGCCAGCAGCTCCCGACTAGCGGGGGAACACGAGCAGTACTTC. Translating gives CASSSRLAGEHEQYF.

The chain joins TRBV19 to TRBJ2-4; 7 bases match TRBD2. Unmatched junction bases numbered 4, after V lost 4 bases and J lost 1 base. This CDR3 contains 15 residues. The germline CDR1 and CDR2 sequences are LNHDA and SQIVND (reference sequence). The CDR3 protein is CASSTRGVAKNIQYF. CDR3 DNA sequence: TGTGCCAGTAGTACCCGGGGGGTGGCCAAAAACATTCAGTACTTC.

This clone occurred a few times. The sample holds other DNA sequences that translate to the same CDR3. The CDR3 region is CASSRDSNYGYTF. The CDR3 nucleotides read TGTGCCAGCAGTAGGGACAGTAACTATGGCTACACCTTC. The rearrangement links TRBV2 to TRBJ1-2; TRBD1 matches 7 bases. Germline CDR1 and CDR2: SNHLY and FYNNEI. The trim removed 5 bases at V and 1 base at J, leaving 1 base unmatched. This CDR3 is 13 amino acids long.

CDR3 nucleotides: TGTGCCAGCAGGGCACAGGGGGGCAGTTCACCCCTCCACTTT. As protein: CASRAQGGSSPLHF. This rearrangement joins TRBV5-4 to TRBJ1-6; the match to TRBD1 covers 8 bases. Trimming removed 5 bases from V and 9 bases from J; junction bases left unmatched: 7. CDR1 and CDR2 from the germline V gene are SGHNT and YYREEE (reference sequence). There are 14 residues in the CDR3.

J is TRBJ1-1 and V is TRBV7-2; maybe TRBD1 (5 bases). The CDR3 runs 14 residues. Trimming stripped 0 bases from V and 7 bases from J, with 12 bases between. Germline CDR1 SGHTA, CDR2 FQGNSA. The CDR3 loop is CASSLAPGVLEAFF. The CDR3 DNA follows: TGTGCCAGCAGCTTAGCCCCGGGGGTTCTTGAAGCTTTCTTT. Using reference TRBV7-2 and TRBJ1-1 for the parts outside the CDR3, the full variable domain is GAGVSQSPSNKVTEKGKDVELRCDPISGHTALYWYRQSLGQGLEFLIYFQGNSAPDKSGLPSDRFSAERTGGSVSTLTIQRTQQEDSAVYLCASSLAPGVLEAFFGQGTRLTVV.

The chain is built from TRBV6-4 and TRBJ2-3, with 9 bases matching TRBD1. This CDR3 contains 16 residues. After removal of 5 bases from V and 0 bases from J, the junction contained 6 bases not matched to a gene. Germline CDR1 reads MRHNA; CDR2 reads SNTAGT. CDR3 in amino acids: CASSRTGALSTDTQYF. Here the CDR3 DNA reads TGTGCCAGCAGTCGGACAGGGGCCCTTAGCACAGATACGCAGTATTTT.

The chain couples TRBV14 to TRBJ1-6; TRBD1 might be the D (6 bases). V lost 4 bases and J lost 11, with 15 bases in between. Looked up from germline, CDR1 is SGHDN and CDR2 is FVKESK. The CDR3 runs 14 residues. The CDR3 bases are TGTGCCAGCAGCCCCTCCGGACAGCTAGCACCCCTCCACTTT. Protein sequence: CASSPSGQLAPLHF.

V gene TRBV7-9 combines with J gene TRBJ2-1, with a weak D call TRBD2 (5 bases). V was trimmed by 5 bases and J by 7 bases, leaving 12 bases between them. Germline V CDR1 and CDR2: SEHNR, FQNEAQ (reference sequence). CDR3 length: 13 residues. The CDR3, as DNA: TGTGCCAGCAGCCTACGGGGTGGTAATGAGCAGTTCTTC. It translates to CASSLRGGNEQFF.

The rearrangement joins TRBV6-5 to TRBJ2-7; 15 bases map to TRBD2. V trimming: 11 bases; J trimming: 2 bases; junction bases outside the gene matches: 7. The CDR3 length is 15 residues. The V gene's germline CDR1 is MNHEY and CDR2 SVGAGI. The CDR3, as DNA: TGTGCCTTGTGGGGGACTAGCGGGGGGCCCTACGAGCAGTACTTC. It is translated as CALWGTSGGPYEQYF.

The J gene is TRBJ1-2, the V gene TRBV18; TRBD1 agrees at 10 bases. CDR3 size: 16 residues. Unmatched junction bases numbered 13, after V lost 4 bases and J lost 8 bases. Germline V CDR1 and CDR2: KGHSH, LQKENI. CDR3 sequence reads: CASSRTPGQGSEGYTF. The CDR3 DNA follows: TGTGCCAGCTCACGGACGCCGGGACAGGGGAGTGAGGGCTACACCTTC.

V gene TRBV19 combines with J gene TRBJ2-7; 10 nucleotides match TRBD1. V trimming: 4 bases; J trimming: 2 bases; junction bases outside the gene matches: 5. CDR3 size: 15 residues. CDR1 is LNHDA, CDR2 SQIVND, per germline (reference sequence). CDR3 amino acids: CASSTAGTGAYEQYF. CDR3 DNA sequence: TGTGCCAGTAGTACGGCCGGGACAGGGGCCTACGAGCAGTACTTC.

This clone has a single count. This chain links TRBV9 with TRBJ2-3; maybe TRBD2 (5 bases). The CDR3 covers 14 residues. CDR1 SGDLS and CDR2 YYNGEE come from the germline V gene. Trimming cost V 2 bases and J 4 bases, with 11 bases left between them. CDR3 DNA: TGTGCCAGCAGCGTCTCTCGGGAATCAGATACGCAGTATTTT. This translates into CASSVSRESDTQYF.

The V call is TRBV28, the J call TRBJ2-7, with D possibly being TRBD1 (6 bases). Trimming left V 5 bases short and J 3 bases short, with 17 bases between. The CDR3 runs to 15 residues. In germline, CDR1 is MDHEN, CDR2 SYDVKM. CDR3 amino acids: CASSTPGQKYYEQYF. In DNA, the CDR3 is TGTGCCAGCAGTACCCCAGGACAGAAGTACTACGAGCAGTACTTC. The full variable domain, completed using reference TRBV28 and TRBJ2-7, is DVKVTQSSRYLVKRTGEKVFLECVQDMDHENMFWYRQDPGLGLRLIYFSYDVKMKEKGDIPEGYSVSREKKERFSLILESASTNQTSMYLCASSTPGQKYYEQYFGPGTRLTVT.

The rearrangement links TRBV5-6 to TRBJ1-3, with 7 positions matching TRBD1. Germline lookup yields CDR1 SGHDT and CDR2 YYEEEE. The CDR3 is made up of 14 amino acids. V lost 0 bases and J lost 5; bases outside the gene matches: 2. The CDR3 nucleotides read TGTGCCAGCAGCTTGGGGACAGGACGAAACACCATATATTTT. Its protein is CASSLGTGRNTIYF.

The chain carries TRBV19 and TRBJ2-7, with a tentative D call TRBD1 (5 bases). V lost 0 bases and J lost 6, with 12 bases in between. The germline V gene has CDR1 LNHDA and CDR2 SQIVND (reference sequence). CDR3 length equals 14 residues. CDR3 coding DNA: TGTGCCAGTAGTATAGATCTCAGGGTCGGCGAGCAGTACTTC. Translated: CASSIDLRVGEQYF.

The rearrangement joins TRBV2 to TRBJ2-2; D ambiguous. The CDR3 has 15 amino acids. Germline V gene sequence: CDR1 SNHLY, CDR2 FYNNEI. V shed 7 bases and J shed 0 bases, with 12 bases lying between them. The CDR3 loop reads CASKSVWPNTGELFF. CDR3 in DNA: TGTGCCAGCAAGTCAGTATGGCCGAACACCGGGGAGCTGTTTTTT.

The V and J genes are TRBV3-1 (or the pseudogene TRBV3-2) and TRBJ2-3; no clear D gene. The germline V gene encodes CDR1 LGHDT and CDR2 YNNKEL (reference sequence). There are 16 residues in the CDR3. V was trimmed by 3 bases and J by 2 bases, leaving 15 bases between them. DNA for the CDR3: TGTGCCAGCAGCCATTCAAGCGTTTTAGCCACAGATACGCAGTATTTT. It yields the protein CASSHSSVLATDTQYF.

The chain employs TRBV9 and TRBJ2-1; TRBD2 aligns across 7 bases. The V and J ends lost 2 bases and 7 bases, in that order; junction bases with no gene match: 6. This CDR3 is 14 amino acids long. Germline CDR1 is SGDLS and CDR2 is YYNGEE. As DNA, the CDR3 is TGTGCCAGCAGCGTCGCGGGGGTAGGAAATGAGCAGTTCTTC. It codes for CASSVAGVGNEQFF.

This chain connects TRBV27 to TRBJ2-7, with TRBD1 matching 10 bases. CDR3 length: 13 amino acids. V lost 6 bases to trimming and J lost 7 bases; unmatched junction nucleotides: 6. In germline, CDR1 is MNHEY, CDR2 SMNVEV (reference sequence). CDR3: CASRRQGAYEQYF. The DNA for the CDR3 is TGTGCCAGCAGACGACAGGGGGCGTATGAGCAGTACTTC.

The chain combines TRBV18 with TRBJ2-2, with a tentative D call TRBD1 (6 bases). The CDR3 contains 14 residues. V was clipped by 3 bases and J by 4 bases, with 9 bases between them. The germline V gene has CDR1 KGHSH and CDR2 LQKENI. The chain's CDR3 is CASSPRTVTGELFF. The CDR3 bases are TGTGCCAGCTCACCCAGGACAGTCACCGGGGAGCTGTTTTTT. Full variable domain (remainder filled in from reference TRBV18 and TRBJ2-2): NAGVMQNPRHLVRRRGQEARLRCSPMKGHSHVYWYRQLPEEGLKFMVYLQKENIIDESGMPKERFSAEFPKEGPSILRIQQVVRGDSAAYFCASSPRTVTGELFFGEGSRLTVL.

The genes are TRBV5-5 and TRBJ1-2, with D possibly TRBD1 on 5 matching bases. Germline V gives CDR1 SGHKS, CDR2 YYEKEE (reference sequence). The length of the CDR3 is 13 residues. The V and J ends lost 7 bases and 4 bases respectively, with 14 bases between them. This CDR3 is CASGRQGGYGYTF. In nucleotides, the CDR3 is TGTGCCAGCGGGAGGCAGGGAGGCTATGGCTACACCTTC.

The chain links TRBV25-1 to TRBJ1-2, with 10 nucleotides matching TRBD1. The germline V gene encodes CDR1 MGHDK and CDR2 SYGVNS. There are 16 residues in the CDR3. Germline trimming cut 11 bases from V and 3 bases from J; bases unmatched to any gene: 15. CDR3 DNA: TGTGCCGGCCCGGGGACAGGGGATTTTGCGGACTATGGCTACACCTTC. As protein: CAGPGTGDFADYGYTF.

The genes are TRBV19 and TRBJ2-1; D remains ambiguous. CDR3 length equals 13 residues. Germline V gene data show CDR1 as LNHDA and CDR2 as SQIVND (reference sequence). V lost 7 bases and J lost 0, with 7 bases in between. Here the CDR3 DNA reads TGTGCCAGTACGAGGAGCTCCTACAATGAGCAGTTCTTC. Its translation is CASTRSSYNEQFF.

V gene TRBV6-5 combines with J gene TRBJ1-6; D gene uncertain. V shed 8 bases and J shed 4 bases, with 6 bases lying between them. CDR3 length: 12 residues. The germline V gene has CDR1 MNHEY and CDR2 SVGAGI. In nucleotides, the CDR3 is TGTGCCAGCCAACAGTATAATTCACCCCTCCACTTT. Amino acid sequence: CASQQYNSPLHF.